A single sample is the source of the 16 T cell receptor beta chains below, sequenced in a study of T cells after yellow fever vaccination. Via MiXCR, TCRdb re-called the 5' RACE reads, giving one row per CDR3 protein. Of around 590,000 distinct CDR3 sequences listed, roughly an eighth are singletons. This material consisted of PBMCs, taken on the day of the yellow fever booster vaccination. The receptors were sampled from a man aged 25-45 years who received the YFV17D yellow fever vaccine.

This clonotype was recorded a few times. The rearrangement uses TRBV6-6 and TRBJ1-1; tentatively, D is TRBD1 (5 bases). Germline CDR1 is MNHNY and CDR2 is SVGAGI (reference sequence). The CDR3 has 13 amino acids. Trimming stripped 6 bases from V and 1 base from J, with 9 bases between. CDR3 DNA sequence: TGTGCCAGCAGAGCGACAGCGAACACTGAAGCTTTCTTT. Its translation is CASRATANTEAFF.

The chain combines TRBV5-1 with TRBJ2-7; D not resolved. The germline CDR1 and CDR2 sequences are SGHRS and YFSETQ. The V and J ends lost 4 bases and 6 bases respectively, with 20 bases between them. The CDR3 consists of 15 residues. CDR3: CASSREFGPRSEQYF. DNA of the CDR3: TGCGCCAGCAGCCGAGAATTCGGGCCACGCTCCGAGCAGTACTTC.

The chain recombines TRBV5-1 with TRBJ1-2; perhaps TRBD1 as D (6 bases). Germline CDR1 and CDR2: SGHRS and YFSETQ. This CDR3 contains 14 residues. The germline V and J ends were trimmed by 4 bases and 8 bases, with 18 bases remaining between them. The CDR3 coding sequence is TGCGCCAGCAGCCCACAGGGCCAAGAGGGAGGCTACACCTTC. Residues: CASSPQGQEGGYTF.

This clonotype occurred a few times. The chain joins TRBV25-1 to TRBJ1-6; 7 bases are a match to TRBD1. Trimming removed 2 bases from V and 5 bases from J; junction bases left unmatched: 6. The CDR3 is 16 amino acids. The germline gives CDR1 MGHDK, CDR2 SYGVNS. CDR3 region: CASSEHTGADNSPLHF. CDR3 nucleotides: TGTGCCAGCAGTGAACACACAGGGGCCGATAATTCACCCCTCCACTTT.

This clonotype was found many times. The chain links TRBV7-2 to TRBJ1-2; weak D call: TRBD1 (6 bases). The CDR3 extends over 17 amino acids. Between the trimmed V and J ends, which lost 5 bases and 6 bases, there was a span of 25 bases. The germline V gene has CDR1 SGHTA and CDR2 FQGNSA. CDR3 amino acids: CASSRRGSLGHRDGYTF. In DNA, the CDR3 is TGTGCCAGCAGCCGAAGAGGGAGTTTGGGACATCGGGATGGCTACACCTTC. The complete variable domain, with remaining parts taken from reference TRBV7-2 and TRBJ1-2, reads GAGVSQSPSNKVTEKGKDVELRCDPISGHTALYWYRQSLGQGLEFLIYFQGNSAPDKSGLPSDRFSAERTGGSVSTLTIQRTQQEDSAVYLCASSRRGSLGHRDGYTFGSGTRLTVV.

The chain joins TRBV15 to TRBJ2-1, with a possible D match to TRBD2 (7 bases). The CDR3 covers 15 residues. Trimming took 1 base from V and 4 from J, leaving 11 bases between them. CDR1 is LNHNV, CDR2 YYDKDF, per germline (reference sequence). The CDR3 loop reads CATSRAGGGYNEQFF. CDR3 bases: TGTGCCACCAGCAGAGCGGGGGGCGGGTACAATGAGCAGTTCTTC.

With respect to this clonotype: This may be a read error: a much more frequent sequence differs by one nucleotide. The chain is built from TRBV11-2 and TRBJ2-5; 10 bases agree with TRBD1. The germline CDR1 and CDR2 sequences are SGHAT and FQNNGV. The CDR3 runs 16 residues. The CDR3, as DNA: TGTTCCAGCAGCTTAAGCCGGGACAGGGGTCTTGAGACCCAGTACTTC. It is translated as CSSSLSRDRGLETQYF.

CDR3 loop: CARPGGPTGELFF. The DNA for the CDR3 is TGTGCCAGACCCGGTGGGCCCACCGGGGAGCTGTTTTTT. The chain uses TRBV21-1 and TRBJ2-2; the DNA was not compared with TRBD2, the D call given in the table. TRBV21-1 is noted as a pseudogene. The CDR3 is made up of 13 amino acids.

This clonotype came up many times. The chain carries TRBV10-3 and TRBJ2-1, with a tentative D call TRBD1 (6 bases). The CDR3 sequence is 16 residues long. V shed 5 bases and J shed 5 bases, with 19 bases lying between them. Germline values: CDR1 ENHRY, CDR2 SYGVKD. The CDR3 reads CAISNPPGHPDNEQFF. CDR3 bases: TGTGCCATCAGTAACCCACCGGGACACCCTGACAATGAGCAGTTCTTC.

There are a few counts of this clonotype. This chain links TRBV20-1 with TRBJ2-3; unclear D gene. The CDR3 has 14 residues. CDR1 and CDR2 (germline): DFQATT, SNEGSKA (reference sequence). The V end was cut by 3 bases, the J end by 0 bases, with 10 bases between. CDR3 in DNA: TGCAGTGCTAGGTATGGATCTAGCACAGATACGCAGTATTTT. Its protein product is CSARYGSSTDTQYF.

This chain connects TRBV5-5 to TRBJ2-7; TRBD2 agrees at 9 bases. The junction had 4 bases not matched to a gene; V was cut back by 0 bases and J by 3 bases. Germline CDR1 reads SGHKS; CDR2 reads YYEKEE (reference sequence). This CDR3 is built from 15 residues. CDR3 coding DNA: TGTGCCAGCAGCTTGGCTCTAGCGGGATACTACGAGCAGTACTTC. Translated: CASSLALAGYYEQYF.

This chain uses TRBV3-1 with TRBJ2-4; D is possibly TRBD2 (7 bases). In germline, CDR1 is LGHDT, CDR2 YNNKEL (reference sequence). Deletions cut 2 bases from V and 1 base from J, with 9 bases between. The length of the CDR3 is 15 residues. This chain's CDR3 is CASSQPGGAKNIQYF. The CDR3 DNA is TGTGCCAGCAGCCAACCGGGGGGCGCCAAAAACATTCAGTACTTC.

This sequence joins TRBV28 and TRBJ2-1; D remains ambiguous. The germline V gene encodes CDR1 MDHEN and CDR2 SYDVKM. The V end lost 7 bases, the J end lost 2 bases, and 9 bases lay between the germline ends. The length of the CDR3 is 13 residues. The CDR3 region has the DNA TGTGCCAGCACTGGTACTCCCTACAATGAGCAGTTCTTC. As protein: CASTGTPYNEQFF.

The sample holds a few counts of this clonotype. This chain connects TRBV7-8 to TRBJ2-1; D uncertain. Trimming shortened V by 2 bases and J by 6 bases, and 26 bases separated the two germline ends. The CDR3 runs to 19 residues. CDR1 is SGHVS, CDR2 FQNEAQ, per germline. CDR3 nucleotide sequence: TGTGCCAGCAGCTTACACTCCTCCATAGGGCCTGCCGACACCAATGAGCAGTTCTTC. Amino acid sequence: CASSLHSSIGPADTNEQFF.

This clonotype was seen more than once but under ten times. The chain employs TRBV20-1 and TRBJ2-5, with TRBD2 matching over 8 bases. Germline values: CDR1 DFQATT, CDR2 SNEGSKA (reference sequence). The length of the CDR3 is 15 residues. V lost 3 bases to trimming and J lost 5 bases; unmatched junction nucleotides: 11. CDR3: CSARHSGRKGETQYF. CDR3 coding DNA: TGCAGTGCTAGGCACAGCGGGAGAAAGGGGGAGACCCAGTACTTC.

The chain joins TRBV5-1 to TRBJ2-4, with D possibly being TRBD1 or TRBD2 (6 bases each). The germline V gene has CDR1 SGHRS and CDR2 YFSETQ. The V end was cut by 4 bases, the J end by 5 bases, with 16 bases between. This CDR3 is built from 15 residues. CDR3: CASSVSGGSENIQYF. CDR3 nucleotides: TGCGCCAGCAGCGTGTCCGGGGGCTCCGAAAACATTCAGTACTTC.